This paragraph reports one T cell receptor (beta chain). V was cut by 4 bases and J by 6 bases, with 11 bases left in between. The CDR3 runs to 14 residues. Germline V gene lookup returns CDR1 SGHDT and CDR2 YYEEEE. This entry belongs to a study of blood T cell repertoires in COVID-19. Study-level information: Sources were T cells, B-cell-depleted T cells, or PBMCs; the material itself was cDNA or gDNA.

The assay was immunoSEQ multiplex PCR, and TCRdb's table has in-frame clones only and misses some. The sample has around 370,000 clones, nearly 90% seen once. The clonotype comes from a man aged 18 to 29 with active or convalescent COVID-19. The rearrangement uses TRBV5-6 and TRBJ1-6; D is perhaps TRBD1 (6 bases). The sample consisted of peripheral blood. The CDR3: CASSLRGINSPLHF. The CDR3 coding sequence is TGTGCCAGCAGCCTTAGGGGGATTAATTCACCCCTCCACTTT. The full variable domain, in which reference TRBV5-6 and TRBJ1-6 provide the parts outside the CDR3, is DAGVTQSPTHLIKTRGQQVTLRCSPKSGHDTVSWYQQALGQGPQFIFQYYEEEERQRGNFPDRFSGHQFPNYSSELNVNALLLGDSALYLCASSLRGINSPLHFGNGTRLTVT.